The clone carrying this TCR beta chain was recorded many times. The CDR3 sequence is 15 residues long. Germline assignment: CDR1 MDHEN and CDR2 SYDVKM. Trimming took off 7 bases at V and 5 bases at J, with 20 bases between the two ends. The data belong to a study of T cells after yellow fever vaccination. The wider study: Preparation of fractions with low cell numbers was performed using SMART-Seq v4 Ultra Low Input.

TCRdb redid the calling of the 5' RACE reads with MiXCR, one entry per CDR3 protein. The sample lists 250,000 or so distinct CDR3 sequences, about 3.7% occurring once. The chain has TRBV28 and TRBJ1-1, with a possible D match to TRBD1 (5 bases). The receptor's source is a man between 18 and 29 years old who received the YFV17D yellow fever vaccine. The specimen was PBMCs, collected 15 days after the yellow fever booster vaccination. The CDR3, as DNA: TGTGCCAGCACCCCACTCCGCGGGGGAGGTACTGAAGCTTTCTTT. Encoded protein: CASTPLRGGGTEAFF.